This section outlines one T cell receptor (beta chain) sequence together with its context. It lacks a known antigen. Nothing much larger sits one base from this clone, and base qualities are not available. This record comes from a study of blood T cell repertoires in COVID-19 (dated by TCRdb to 2019 to 2021). Regarding the study in general: The collaborator samples originated in the United States, Italy and Spain and spanned the acute and convalescent phases of COVID-19. The sample metadata nearly always contained a de-identified subject ID, COVID-19 status, age in years and sex. The repertoires were released in a freely available public database intended as a resource for research on the immune response to SARS-CoV-2. The prospective study material was composed of cDNA or gDNA derived from T cells, B-cell-depleted T cells, or PBMCs. The samples were drawn from the first 160 participants of the ongoing ImmuneRACE study and from 1,200 or so subjects provided by 6 global collaborators. The dataset comprised deeply sampled blood TCRbeta repertoires from subjects exposed to, actively infected with, or recovered from COVID-19. Where available, HLA class I and class II types were obtained from metadata supplied by the sample provider rather than from assay-based typing. The study at large found these results: The quantity of clinical and demographic metadata differed by source and by participant and was supplied without curation.

CDR1 and CDR2 (MGHRA, YSYEKL) derive from the germline V gene. CDR3 length: 19 amino acids, cysteine to phenylalanine. Left in the record is the CDR3 DNA by itself, 57 bases read in frame from the first base. Here V drops 0 bases and J drops 5 bases, and the junction holds 14 bases not matched to any gene. The immunoSEQ Assay, a bias-controlled multiplex PCR, was used to amplify TCRbeta CDR3 regions from genomic DNA. Concerning the study's data processing: Nucleated cell counts per sample were estimated from amplification of reference gene primers within the assay. To quantify the absolute abundance of each unique TCRbeta CDR3 rearrangement, sequence reads were collapsed and filtered. For each sample, productive Simpson clonality was calculated as the square root of Simpson's diversity index over productive rearrangements. TCRdb re-hosts the immuneACCESS table, in-frame sequences only. Its copies lack some clones; in the studies checked, an unresolved V gene accounts for under half of them, and the cause for the rest is not known. The D gene and trimming were derived from the DNA, and the V and J assignments and clone size from that table. Here the sample has about 190,000 clones; around 80% occur a single time. Around an eighth of the sample is held by the ten biggest clonotypes.

The collaborating institutions used their own protocols to collect whole blood in K2EDTA tubes. For TCRbeta analysis, collaborator samples were shipped as frozen whole blood, as isolated PBMCs, or as DNA extracted from either sample type. The sample was peripheral blood. Recombination connected TRBV4-1 to TRBJ2-2; TRBD1 fits 8 bases in the junction. The clonotype was recovered from a woman aged 45-60 years with acute or convalescent COVID-19. The CDR3 is CASSQDFFPGQAETGELFF. The nucleotide sequence reads TGCGCCAGCAGCCAAGATTTCTTCCCGGGACAGGCGGAGACCGGGGAGCTGTTTTTT.